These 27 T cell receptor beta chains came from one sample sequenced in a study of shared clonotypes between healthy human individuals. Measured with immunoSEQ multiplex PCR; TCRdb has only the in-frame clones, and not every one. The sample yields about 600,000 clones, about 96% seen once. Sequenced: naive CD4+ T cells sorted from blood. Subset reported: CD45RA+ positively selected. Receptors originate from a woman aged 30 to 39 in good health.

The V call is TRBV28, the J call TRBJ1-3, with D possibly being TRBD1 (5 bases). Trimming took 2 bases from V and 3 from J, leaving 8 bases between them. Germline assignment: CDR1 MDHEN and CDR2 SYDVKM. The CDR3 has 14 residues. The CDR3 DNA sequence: TGTGCCAGCAGTTTAAGGGACTTTGGAAACACCATATATTTT. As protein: CASSLRDFGNTIYF.

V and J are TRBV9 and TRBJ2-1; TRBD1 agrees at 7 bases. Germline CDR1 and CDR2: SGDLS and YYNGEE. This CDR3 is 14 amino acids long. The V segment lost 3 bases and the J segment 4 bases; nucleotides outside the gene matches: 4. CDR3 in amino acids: CASSADRVYNEQFF. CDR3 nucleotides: TGTGCCAGCAGCGCCGACAGGGTGTACAATGAGCAGTTCTTC.

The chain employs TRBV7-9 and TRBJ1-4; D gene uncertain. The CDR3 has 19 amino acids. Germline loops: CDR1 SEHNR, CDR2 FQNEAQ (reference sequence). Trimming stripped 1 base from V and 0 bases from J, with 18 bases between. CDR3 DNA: TGTGCCAGCAGCTTAGTATGGCAGAACGAAGTTGCAACTAATGAAAAACTGTTTTTT. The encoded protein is CASSLVWQNEVATNEKLFF.

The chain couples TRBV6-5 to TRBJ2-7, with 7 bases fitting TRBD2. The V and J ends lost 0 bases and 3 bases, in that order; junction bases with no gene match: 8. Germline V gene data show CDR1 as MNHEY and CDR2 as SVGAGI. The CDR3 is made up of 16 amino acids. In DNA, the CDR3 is TGTGCCAGCAGTTACTCGTCGCTAGCGGAGAACTACGAGCAGTACTTC. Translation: CASSYSSLAENYEQYF.

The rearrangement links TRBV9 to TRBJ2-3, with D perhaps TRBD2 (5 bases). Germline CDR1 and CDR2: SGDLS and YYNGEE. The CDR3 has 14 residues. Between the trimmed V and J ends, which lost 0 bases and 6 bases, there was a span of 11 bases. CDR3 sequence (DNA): TGTGCCAGCAGCGTAGCGGGGTCGGGGGATACGCAGTATTTT. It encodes CASSVAGSGDTQYF.

The CDR3 bases are TGTGCCAGCACCGGCAGTGGCAGTCAGCAGTTCTTC. Encoded protein: CASTGSGSQQFF. V gene TRBV6-5 combines with J gene TRBJ2-1, with unresolved D. Germline-derived CDR1 and CDR2 are MNHEY and SVGAGI. V was pared by 7 bases and J by 11 bases, with 15 bases between. This CDR3 is 12 amino acids long.

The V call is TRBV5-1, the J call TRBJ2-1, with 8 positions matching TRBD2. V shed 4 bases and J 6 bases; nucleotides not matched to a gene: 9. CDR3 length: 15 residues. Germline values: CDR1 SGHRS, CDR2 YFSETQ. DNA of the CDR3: TGCGCCAGCAGCCCGATAGCGGGAACCCGCAATGAGCAGTTCTTC. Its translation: CASSPIAGTRNEQFF.

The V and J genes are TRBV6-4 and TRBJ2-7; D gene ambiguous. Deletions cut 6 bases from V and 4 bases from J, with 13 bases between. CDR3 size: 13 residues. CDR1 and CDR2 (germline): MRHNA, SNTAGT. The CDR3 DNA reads TGTGCCAGCAGCCACCCTGGGTGGTACGAGCAGTACTTC. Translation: CASSHPGWYEQYF.

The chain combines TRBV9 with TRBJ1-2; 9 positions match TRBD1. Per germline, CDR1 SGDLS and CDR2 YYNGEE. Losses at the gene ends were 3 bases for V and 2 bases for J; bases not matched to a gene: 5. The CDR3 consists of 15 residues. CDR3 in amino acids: CASSEGTGMNYGYTF. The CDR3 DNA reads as TGTGCCAGCAGCGAGGGGACAGGGATGAACTATGGCTACACCTTC.

This CDR3 reads CSARFDNEQFF. In DNA form, the CDR3 reads TGCAGTGCTAGGTTCGACAATGAGCAGTTCTTC. The J gene is TRBJ2-1, the V gene TRBV20-1, with D hard to call. CDR3 length: 11 residues. The germline V gene encodes CDR1 DFQATT and CDR2 SNEGSKA (reference sequence). V gave up 3 bases and J gave up 5 bases, with 5 bases separating them.

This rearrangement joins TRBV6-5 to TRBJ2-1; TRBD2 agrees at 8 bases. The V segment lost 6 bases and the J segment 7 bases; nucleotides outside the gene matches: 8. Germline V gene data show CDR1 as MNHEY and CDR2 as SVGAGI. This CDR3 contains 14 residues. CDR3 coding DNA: TGTGCCAGCAGCTTAGCGGGATATAGAAATGAGCAGTTCTTC. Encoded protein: CASSLAGYRNEQFF.

CDR3 in amino acids: CASQEEGGGGYTF. Here the CDR3 DNA reads TGTGCCAGCCAAGAGGAAGGGGGAGGCGGCTACACCTTC. The chain joins TRBV28 to TRBJ1-2; the D gene is possibly TRBD1 (6 bases). The CDR3 extends over 13 amino acids. V was shortened by 8 bases and J by 8 bases, with 18 bases between the two germline ends. Germline V gene data show CDR1 as MDHEN and CDR2 as SYDVKM.

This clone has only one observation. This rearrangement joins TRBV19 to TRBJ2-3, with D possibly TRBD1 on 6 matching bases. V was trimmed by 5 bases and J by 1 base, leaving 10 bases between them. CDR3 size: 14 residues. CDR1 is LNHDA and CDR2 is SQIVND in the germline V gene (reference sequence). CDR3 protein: CASSGQRRTDTQYF. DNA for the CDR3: TGTGCCAGTAGTGGACAGAGACGCACAGATACGCAGTATTTT.

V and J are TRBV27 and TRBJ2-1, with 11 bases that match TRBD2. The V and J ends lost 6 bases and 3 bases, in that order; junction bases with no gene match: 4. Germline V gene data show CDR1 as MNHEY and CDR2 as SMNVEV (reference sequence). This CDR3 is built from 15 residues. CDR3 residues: CASRLLAGDYNEQFF. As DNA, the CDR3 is TGTGCCAGCAGACTACTAGCGGGGGACTACAATGAGCAGTTCTTC.

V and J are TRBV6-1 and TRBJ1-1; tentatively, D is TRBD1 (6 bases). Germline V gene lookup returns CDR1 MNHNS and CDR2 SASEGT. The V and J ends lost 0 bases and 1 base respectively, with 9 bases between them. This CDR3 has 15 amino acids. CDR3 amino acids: CASSEAWTANTEAFF. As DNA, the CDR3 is TGTGCCAGCAGTGAAGCTTGGACAGCGAACACTGAAGCTTTCTTT.

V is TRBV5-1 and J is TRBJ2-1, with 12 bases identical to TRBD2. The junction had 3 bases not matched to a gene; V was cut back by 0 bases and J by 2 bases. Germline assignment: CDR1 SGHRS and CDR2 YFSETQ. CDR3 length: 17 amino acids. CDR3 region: CASSLVWTSGTYNEQFF. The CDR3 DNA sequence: TGCGCCAGCAGCTTGGTATGGACTAGCGGGACCTACAATGAGCAGTTCTTC.

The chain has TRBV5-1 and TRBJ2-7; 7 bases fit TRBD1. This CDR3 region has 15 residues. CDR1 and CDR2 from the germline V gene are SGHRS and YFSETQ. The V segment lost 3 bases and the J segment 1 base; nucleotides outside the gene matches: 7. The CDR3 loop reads CASSSGTAYSYEQYF. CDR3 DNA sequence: TGCGCCAGCAGCTCCGGGACAGCTTATTCCTACGAGCAGTACTTC.

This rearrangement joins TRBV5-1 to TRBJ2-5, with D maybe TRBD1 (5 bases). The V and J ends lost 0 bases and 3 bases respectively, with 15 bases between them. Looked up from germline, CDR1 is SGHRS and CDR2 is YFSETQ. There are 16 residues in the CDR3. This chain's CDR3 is CASSLVQGRFEETQYF. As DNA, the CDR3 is TGCGCCAGCAGCTTGGTCCAGGGAAGGTTCGAAGAGACCCAGTACTTC.

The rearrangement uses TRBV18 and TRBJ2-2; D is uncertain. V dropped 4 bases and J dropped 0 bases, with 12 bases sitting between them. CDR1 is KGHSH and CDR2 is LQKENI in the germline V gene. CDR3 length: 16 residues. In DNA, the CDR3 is TGTGCCAGCTCACAGGTTTCGGCTCCGAACACCGGGGAGCTGTTTTTT. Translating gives CASSQVSAPNTGELFF.

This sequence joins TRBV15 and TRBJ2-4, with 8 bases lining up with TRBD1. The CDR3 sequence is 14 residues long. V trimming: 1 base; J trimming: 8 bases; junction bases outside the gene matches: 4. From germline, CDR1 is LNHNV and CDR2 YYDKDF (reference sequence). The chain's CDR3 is CATSRVDRVDIQYF. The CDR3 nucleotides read TGTGCCACCAGCAGAGTGGACAGGGTAGACATTCAGTACTTC. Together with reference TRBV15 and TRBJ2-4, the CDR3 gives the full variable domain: DAMVIQNPRYQVTQFGKPVTLSCSQTLNHNVMYWYQQKSSQAPKLLFHYYDKDFNNEADTPDNFQSRRPNTSFCFLDIRSPGLGDTAMYLCATSRVDRVDIQYFGAGTRLSVL.

The CDR3 nucleotides are TGTGCCAGTAGGCTAGCGGGAGGGCCGTTCTACGAGCAGTACTTC. It codes for CASRLAGGPFYEQYF. The chain couples TRBV19 to TRBJ2-7, with 12 bases fitting TRBD2. The CDR3 totals 15 residues. V was pared by 6 bases and J by 3 bases, with 6 bases of the junction left unmatched. Per germline, CDR1 LNHDA and CDR2 SQIVND (reference sequence).

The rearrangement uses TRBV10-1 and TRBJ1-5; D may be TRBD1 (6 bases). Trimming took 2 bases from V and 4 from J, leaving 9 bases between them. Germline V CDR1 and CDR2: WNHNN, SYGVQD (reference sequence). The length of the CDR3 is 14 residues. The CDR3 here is CASSENTGNQPQHF. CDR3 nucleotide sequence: TGCGCCAGCAGTGAGAACACAGGGAATCAGCCCCAGCATTTT.

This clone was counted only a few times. The CDR3 region is CSVGDRIQYF. The DNA for the CDR3 is TGCAGCGTTGGGGACAGGATCCAGTACTTC. The chain recombines TRBV29-1 with TRBJ2-5; 8 bases match TRBD1. The CDR3 extends over 10 amino acids. Per the germline V gene, CDR1 is SQVTM and CDR2 is ANQGSEA. The V and J ends lost 4 bases and 10 bases, in that order; junction bases with no gene match: 2. The full variable domain, in which reference TRBV29-1 and TRBJ2-5 provide the parts outside the CDR3, is SAVISQKPSRDICQRGTSLTIQCQVDSQVTMMFWYRQQPGQSLTLIATANQGSEATYESGFVIDKFPISRPNLTFSTLTVSNMSPEDSSIYLCSVGDRIQYFGPGTRLLVL.

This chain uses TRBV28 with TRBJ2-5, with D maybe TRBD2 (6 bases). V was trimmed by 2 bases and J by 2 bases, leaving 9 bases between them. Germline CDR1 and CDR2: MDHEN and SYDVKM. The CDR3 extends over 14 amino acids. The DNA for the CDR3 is TGTGCCAGCAGTTTAGGGGGGAAACAAGAGACCCAGTACTTC. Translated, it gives CASSLGGKQETQYF.

The CDR3: CASSFPTGWDNEQFF. CDR3 in DNA: TGTGCCAGCAGCTTCCCAACGGGGTGGGACAATGAGCAGTTCTTC. V usage is TRBV5-6 and J usage is TRBJ2-1, with D possibly being TRBD2 (5 bases). The germline V gene has CDR1 SGHDT and CDR2 YYEEEE. This CDR3 spans 15 amino acids. V was clipped by 2 bases and J by 5 bases, with 14 bases between them.

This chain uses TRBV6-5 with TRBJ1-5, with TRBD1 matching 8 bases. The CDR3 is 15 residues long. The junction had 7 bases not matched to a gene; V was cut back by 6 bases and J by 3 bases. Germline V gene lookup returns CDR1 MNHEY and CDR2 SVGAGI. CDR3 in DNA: TGTGCCAGCAGGGGACAGGCCCAAAACAATCAGCCCCAGCATTTT. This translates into CASRGQAQNNQPQHF.

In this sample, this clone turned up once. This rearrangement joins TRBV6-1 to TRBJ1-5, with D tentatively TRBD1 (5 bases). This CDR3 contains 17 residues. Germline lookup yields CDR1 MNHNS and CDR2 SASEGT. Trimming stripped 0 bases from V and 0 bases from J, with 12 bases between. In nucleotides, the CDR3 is TGTGCCAGCAGTGAAGCGAGTTGGGGGTATAGCAATCAGCCCCAGCATTTT. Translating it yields CASSEASWGYSNQPQHF.